Below, 17 T cell receptor beta chains from the same sample are listed, as sequenced in a study of blood T cell repertoires in COVID-19 (dated by TCRdb to the early 2020s). Libraries were constructed by the immunoSEQ multiplex PCR assay. The immuneACCESS repertoire file appears here via TCRdb, limited to in-frame rearrangements. These files lack a portion of the clones; in checked studies, under half of the deficit traces to unresolved V genes, and the cause of the others is not known. This sample has some 45,000 clones in its table, and around 92% of those were observed once. The leading ten clones occupy around 13% of the sample. Input material: peripheral blood. Receptor source: a human donor in a cohort sampled during active COVID-19.

This clone came up once. This chain joins TRBV27 and TRBJ1-6, with 7 positions matching TRBD1. The CDR3 contains 17 residues. In germline, CDR1 is MNHEY, CDR2 SMNVEV (reference sequence). V lost 7 bases to trimming and J lost 2 bases; unmatched junction nucleotides: 11. Here the CDR3 reads CASTRTGVWAYNSPLHF. The CDR3 DNA is TGTGCCAGCACCCGGACAGGCGTCTGGGCCTATAATTCACCCCTCCACTTT.

V usage is TRBV6-6 and J usage is TRBJ2-1, with D tentatively TRBD2 (5 bases). Looked up from germline, CDR1 is MNHNY and CDR2 is SVGAGI (reference sequence). The germline V and J ends were trimmed by 2 bases and 7 bases, with 12 bases remaining between them. The CDR3 sequence is 14 residues long. This CDR3 reads CASSYEGGGNEQFF. The CDR3 DNA reads as TGTGCCAGCAGTTACGAGGGCGGCGGGAATGAGCAGTTCTTC.

Here the CDR3 reads CASSTLGANYGYTF. The CDR3 coding sequence is TGTGCCAGCAGTACCCTCGGGGCTAACTATGGCTACACCTTC. This chain connects TRBV6-5 to TRBJ1-2; D is undetermined. The CDR3 sequence is 14 residues long. V shed 5 bases and J shed 0 bases, with 10 bases lying between them. The V gene's germline CDR1 is MNHEY and CDR2 SVGAGI.

J is TRBJ1-2 and V is TRBV10-3, with D possibly TRBD1 on 6 matching bases. The V and J ends lost 4 bases and 5 bases respectively, with 14 bases between them. The germline V gene encodes CDR1 ENHRY and CDR2 SYGVKD. CDR3 length: 14 amino acids. The CDR3 reads CAISGDTNHYGYTF. In nucleotides, the CDR3 is TGTGCCATCAGTGGGGACACAAACCATTATGGCTACACCTTC.

About this clone: One end of the junction does not line up with germline, which may come from a read error. The same CDR3 is also encoded by other DNA sequences in this sample. V gene TRBV20-1 combines with J gene TRBJ1-2, with D possibly TRBD1 on 6 matching bases. The CDR3 runs to 11 residues. The germline gives CDR1 DFQATT, CDR2 SNEGSKA (reference sequence). The CDR3 region has the DNA TGTAGTGCTAATACAGGGTATGGCTACACCTTC. Amino acid sequence: CSANTGYGYTF.

This chain links TRBV13 with TRBJ1-6; D unclear. Germline assignment: CDR1 PRHDT and CDR2 FYEKMQ (reference sequence). The CDR3 extends over 12 amino acids. V was cut by 8 bases and J by 11 bases, with 13 bases left in between. The CDR3 loop reads CASSVGSTPLHF. CDR3 DNA: TGTGCCAGCTCAGTTGGGAGTACACCCCTCCACTTT.

The rearrangement joins TRBV10-3 to TRBJ2-5, with D tentatively TRBD1 (5 bases). The CDR3 runs 16 residues. Germline CDR1 ENHRY, CDR2 SYGVKD. V was shortened by 5 bases and J by 1 base, with 17 bases between the two germline ends. CDR3 in amino acids: CAISPGPIQSQETQYF. The CDR3 nucleotides read TGTGCCATCAGTCCAGGGCCCATCCAAAGCCAAGAGACCCAGTACTTC.

V is TRBV7-9 and J is TRBJ2-7; possibly TRBD2 for D (6 bases). This CDR3 has 14 residues. Germline V lookup: CDR1 SEHNR, CDR2 FQNEAQ (reference sequence). V lost 5 bases, J lost 5 bases, and 16 bases lay in between. The CDR3, as DNA: TGTGCCAGCAGCCCCCTCCGGGGGATCGACGAGCAGTACTTC. Protein sequence: CASSPLRGIDEQYF.

This clone was picked up a small number of times. The J gene is TRBJ1-2, the V gene TRBV25-1; D unclear. Germline V gives CDR1 MGHDK, CDR2 SYGVNS. The V end lost 1 base, the J end lost 0 bases, and 9 bases lay between the germline ends. CDR3 size: 15 residues. The CDR3 sequence: CASSESGGANYGYTF. In DNA, the CDR3 is TGTGCCAGCAGTGAATCGGGTGGAGCTAACTATGGCTACACCTTC.

The genes are TRBV6-2 or TRBV6-3 and TRBJ2-7; D possibly corresponds to TRBD1 (6 bases). This CDR3 has 12 amino acids. V lost 5 bases and J 12 bases, leaving 17 bases between the germline ends. CDR1 and CDR2 (germline): MNHEY, SVGEGT. CDR3 nucleotides: TGTGCCAGCAGTAACCGAGCCGAGACAGGGTACTTC. Its translation: CASSNRAETGYF.

This clone was found once. The same CDR3 arises from other DNA sequences in this sample as well. The rearrangement joins TRBV5-1 to TRBJ1-2, with D perhaps TRBD1 (5 bases). V lost 4 bases and J lost 2, with 15 bases in between. CDR1 and CDR2 from the germline V gene are SGHRS and YFSETQ. The CDR3 is 15 amino acids. The chain's CDR3 is CASSPGGTWNYGYTF. The CDR3 nucleotides read TGCGCCAGCAGCCCGGGGGGAACCTGGAACTATGGCTACACCTTC.

The chain uses TRBV20-1 and TRBJ2-2; D possibly corresponds to TRBD1 (5 bases). Germline V gene data show CDR1 as DFQATT and CDR2 as SNEGSKA (reference sequence). Trimming removed 3 bases from V and 7 bases from J, with 6 bases in between. The CDR3 contains 11 residues. CDR3 amino acids: CSASRGGELFF. DNA for the CDR3: TGCAGTGCTAGTAGGGGCGGGGAGCTGTTTTTT.

This sequence joins TRBV7-7 and TRBJ2-3; 8 bases match TRBD2. Germline V CDR1 and CDR2: SSHAT, FNYEAQ (reference sequence). The CDR3 extends over 15 amino acids. J lost 3 bases, V lost 5 bases, and 7 bases had no gene match. The CDR3 bases are TGTGCCAGCAGCCCTCTTAGCGGGGCGACAGATACGCAGTATTTT. Translating it yields CASSPLSGATDTQYF.

V usage is TRBV28 and J usage is TRBJ2-7; 9 bases match TRBD2. The CDR3 covers 14 residues. Unmatched junction bases numbered 2, after V lost 5 bases and J lost 0 bases. Germline lookup yields CDR1 MDHEN and CDR2 SYDVKM. CDR3 DNA: TGTGCCAGCAGTGTTAGCGGGGGCTCCTACGAGCAGTACTTC. It encodes CASSVSGGSYEQYF.

V usage is TRBV7-2 and J usage is TRBJ2-3, with D possibly being TRBD2 (6 bases). Germline loops: CDR1 SGHTA, CDR2 FQGNSA. Trimming took 4 bases from V and 14 from J, leaving 16 bases between them. The CDR3 extends over 12 amino acids. Written as DNA, the CDR3 is TGTGCCAGCAGCTCCAGCGGGCGCACTAGGTATTTT. Its protein product is CASSSSGRTRYF.

The DNA of the CDR3 is TGTGCCAGCTCACCAACGGATCAGCCCCAGCATTTT. Protein sequence: CASSPTDQPQHF. This sequence joins TRBV18 and TRBJ1-5; D uncertain. The V gene lost 2 bases and the J gene lost 5 bases, with 4 bases spanning the gap. This CDR3 is 12 amino acids long. Per germline, CDR1 KGHSH and CDR2 LQKENI.

The chain links TRBV2 to TRBJ1-2; the D is unclear. The CDR3 length is 12 residues. Trimming pared 4 bases from V and 0 bases from J, leaving 3 bases between. Germline lookup yields CDR1 SNHLY and CDR2 FYNNEI. CDR3 sequence reads: CASSATNYGYTF. The CDR3 DNA reads TGTGCCAGCAGTGCCACTAACTATGGCTACACCTTC.